These T cell receptor beta chains were read from a single sample in a study of T cells after yellow fever vaccination. Each CDR3 protein is one row after TCRdb ran MiXCR on the 5' RACE reads. The top ten clones hold around 25% of a sample with a few hundred thousand distinct CDR3 sequences, over 4% of them seen once. The material was PBMCs, obtained 5 days after the yellow fever booster vaccination. All receptors come from a man younger than 30 who received the YFV17D yellow fever vaccine. Each CDR3 is given with its conserved first and last residue. A D gene is named only where the DNA matches it firmly.

J gene,D gene,V gene,CDR3 protein
TRBJ2-1,TRBD1,TRBV24-1,CATSGLEDRSYNEQFF
TRBJ2-5,NA,TRBV5-5,CASSHTNQETQYF
TRBJ2-2,NA,TRBV11-2,CASSLAAGWNTGELFF
TRBJ2-1,NA,TRBV11-2,CASSSLGSEQFF
TRBJ2-1,NA,TRBV20-1,CSARSRHNEQFF
TRBJ1-5,TRBD1,TRBV7-2,CASRLVPGTGSGQPQHF
TRBJ1-4,NA,TRBV6-6,CASSLREGATNEKLFF
TRBJ1-4,NA,TRBV11-2,CASSLGVTTGGKLFF
TRBJ2-2,NA,TRBV5-5,CASSRLGVHGELFF
TRBJ1-4,NA,TRBV7-9,CASRRGLRKLFF
TRBJ2-7,NA,TRBV10-1,CASSEWLEGEQYF
TRBJ1-3,NA,TRBV4-3,CASSQGRSGRNTIYF
TRBJ1-1,NA,TRBV6-2/TRBV6-3,CASSPVAVTEAFF
TRBJ2-7,TRBD1,TRBV6-6,CATNRGRDEQYF
TRBJ1-6,TRBD1,TRBV6-5,CASSIRGTGGYNSPLHF
TRBJ2-2,NA,TRBV24-1,CATRRGETGELFF
TRBJ2-1,TRBD1,TRBV14,CASSQDPKGAVSWEQFF
TRBJ2-1,NA,TRBV3-1,CASSQVVTASGEQFF
TRBJ2-4,NA,TRBV20-1,CSARDGPAKNIQYF
TRBJ2-3,NA,TRBV5-6,CASSFPGPGTDTQYF
TRBJ2-5,NA,TRBV30,CAWRHGAPLGQYF
TRBJ2-3,TRBD2,TRBV10-2,CASKERGNTDTQYF
TRBJ1-5,NA,TRBV12-3/TRBV12-4,CASSFDSYNQPQHF
TRBJ2-2,NA,TRBV29-1,CSVNKVGTGELFF
TRBJ2-6,NA,TRBV7-9,CASSLAWANVLTF
TRBJ2-5,NA,TRBV7-2,CASSGGGWETQYF
TRBJ1-4,TRBD1,TRBV5-1,CASSSGTGNEKLFF
TRBJ1-1,TRBD1,TRBV2,CASSEQGVEAFF
TRBJ1-5,NA,TRBV20-1,CSARGSGYSNQPQHF
TRBJ2-2,NA,TRBV7-3,CASSRLTDTGELFF
TRBJ1-1,NA,TRBV5-1,CASNNPGVGNTEAFF
TRBJ2-3,NA,TRBV7-2,CASKVFLSSGTDTQYF
TRBJ2-2,NA,TRBV23-1,CASSTRAGELFF
TRBJ1-1,NA,TRBV12-3/TRBV12-4,CASRAGTNTEAFF
TRBJ1-4,NA,TRBV20-1,CSARDPWTDNEKLFF
TRBJ2-3,NA,TRBV30,CAGLGTGITTDTQYF
TRBJ2-7,TRBD2,TRBV10-3,CAISELAGAYEQYF
TRBJ2-7,TRBD2,TRBV7-9,CASSPQPRKRGGPHYEQYF
TRBJ1-1,TRBD1,TRBV6-5,CASSQLQGAGTEAFF
TRBJ2-3,NA,TRBV5-1,CASSFFDTQYF
TRBJ2-3,NA,TRBV7-2,CASRPGGASGFYTDTQYF
TRBJ1-6,TRBD1,TRBV27,CASSPRGTVNSPLHF
TRBJ1-5,NA,TRBV20-1,CSARDDPNQPQHF
TRBJ2-1,NA,TRBV5-1,CASSSTLENEQFF
TRBJ1-5,TRBD1,TRBV5-6,CASSLMQGAYQDQPQHF
TRBJ2-1,NA,TRBV7-2,CASSHLANEQFF
TRBJ2-2,TRBD2,TRBV9,CASKVSGGANTGELFF
TRBJ2-3,TRBD2,TRBV10-3,CATQAGLAGGGTQYF
TRBJ2-3,TRBD2,TRBV3-1,CASSLSGGVQDTQYF
TRBJ2-1,NA,TRBV6-2/TRBV6-3,CASSQGGGGSTEQFF
TRBJ1-1,NA,TRBV15,CATSRGGEIEAFF
TRBJ2-2,NA,TRBV5-1,CASSDRVPNTGELFF